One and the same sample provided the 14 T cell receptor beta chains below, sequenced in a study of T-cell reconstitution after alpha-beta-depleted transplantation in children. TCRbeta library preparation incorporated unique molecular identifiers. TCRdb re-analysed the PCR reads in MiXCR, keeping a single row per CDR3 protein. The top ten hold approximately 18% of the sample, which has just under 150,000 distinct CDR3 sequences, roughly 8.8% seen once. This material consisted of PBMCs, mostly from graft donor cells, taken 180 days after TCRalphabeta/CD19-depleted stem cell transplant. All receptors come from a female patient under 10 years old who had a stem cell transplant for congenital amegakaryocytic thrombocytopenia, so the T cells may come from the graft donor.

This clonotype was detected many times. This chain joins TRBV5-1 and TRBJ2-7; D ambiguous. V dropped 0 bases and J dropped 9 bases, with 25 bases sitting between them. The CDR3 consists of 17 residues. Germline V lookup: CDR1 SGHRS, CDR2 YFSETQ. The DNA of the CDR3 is TGCGCCAGCAGCTTGGAAGCCCCGCGGACGGGCCCTAGGGTGCAGTACTTC. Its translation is CASSLEAPRTGPRVQYF.

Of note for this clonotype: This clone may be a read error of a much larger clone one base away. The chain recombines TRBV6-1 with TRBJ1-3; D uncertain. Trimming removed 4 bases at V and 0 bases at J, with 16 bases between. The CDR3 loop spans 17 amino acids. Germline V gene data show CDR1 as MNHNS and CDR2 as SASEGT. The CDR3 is CASSVASRPSSGNTIYF. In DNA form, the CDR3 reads TGTGCCAGCAGTGTGGCCAGCCGACCAAGCTCTGGAAACACCATATATTTT.

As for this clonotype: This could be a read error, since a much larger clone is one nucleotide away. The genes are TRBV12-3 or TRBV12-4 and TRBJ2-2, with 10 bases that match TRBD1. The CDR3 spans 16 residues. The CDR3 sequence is CASSSPTGGASGDLFF. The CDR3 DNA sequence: TGTGCCAGCAGTTCCCCGACAGGGGGCGCATCGGGGGACCTGTTTTTT.

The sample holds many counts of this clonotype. CDR3 sequence reads: CAISDPTGYEQYF. CDR3 DNA: TGTGCCATCAGTGATCCAACAGGGTACGAGCAGTACTTC. This rearrangement joins TRBV10-3 to TRBJ2-7; TRBD1 is a possible D gene (6 bases). The CDR3 consists of 13 residues. V lost 3 bases, J lost 4 bases, and 10 bases lay in between. Germline V gene sequence: CDR1 ENHRY, CDR2 SYGVKD.

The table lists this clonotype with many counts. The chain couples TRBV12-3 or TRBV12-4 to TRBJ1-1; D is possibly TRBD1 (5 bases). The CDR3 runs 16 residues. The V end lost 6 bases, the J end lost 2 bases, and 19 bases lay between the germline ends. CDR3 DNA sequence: TGTGCCAGCAGCCCCTGGTGGGGCCCCAACAACACTGAAGCTTTCTTT. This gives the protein CASSPWWGPNNTEAFF.

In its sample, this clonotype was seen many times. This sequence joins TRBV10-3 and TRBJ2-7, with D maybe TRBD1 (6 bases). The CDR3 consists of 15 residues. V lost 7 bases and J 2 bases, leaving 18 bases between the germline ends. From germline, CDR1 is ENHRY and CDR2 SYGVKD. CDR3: CAIKGAGTSPYEQYF. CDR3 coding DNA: TGTGCCATCAAAGGGGCCGGGACATCTCCCTACGAGCAGTACTTC.

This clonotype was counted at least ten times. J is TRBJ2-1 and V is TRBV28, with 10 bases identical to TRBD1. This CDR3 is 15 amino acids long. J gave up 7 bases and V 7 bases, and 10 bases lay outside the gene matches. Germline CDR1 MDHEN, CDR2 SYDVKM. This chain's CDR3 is CASNGPWTGGNEQFF. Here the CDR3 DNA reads TGTGCCAGCAATGGTCCCTGGACAGGGGGGAATGAGCAGTTCTTC.

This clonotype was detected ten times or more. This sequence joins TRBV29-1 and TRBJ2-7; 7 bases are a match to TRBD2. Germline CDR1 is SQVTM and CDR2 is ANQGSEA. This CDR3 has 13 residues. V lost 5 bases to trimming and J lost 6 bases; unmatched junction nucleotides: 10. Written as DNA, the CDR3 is TGCAGCGTTCGGGGGGAGCGGTCCCTCGAGCAGTACTTC. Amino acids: CSVRGERSLEQYF.

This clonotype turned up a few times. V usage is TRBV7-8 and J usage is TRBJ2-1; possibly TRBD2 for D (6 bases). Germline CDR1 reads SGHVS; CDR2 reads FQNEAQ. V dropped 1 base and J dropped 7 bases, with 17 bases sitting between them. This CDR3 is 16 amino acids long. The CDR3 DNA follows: TGTGCCAGCAGCTTAGGACGGGGGACTCTTTGGAATGAGCAGTTCTTC. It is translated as CASSLGRGTLWNEQFF.

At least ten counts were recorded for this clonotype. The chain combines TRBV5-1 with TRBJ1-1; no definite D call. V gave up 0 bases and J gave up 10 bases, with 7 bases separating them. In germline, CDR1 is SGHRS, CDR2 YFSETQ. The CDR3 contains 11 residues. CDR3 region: CASSLDEGAFF. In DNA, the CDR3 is TGCGCCAGCAGCTTGGATGAGGGAGCTTTCTTT.

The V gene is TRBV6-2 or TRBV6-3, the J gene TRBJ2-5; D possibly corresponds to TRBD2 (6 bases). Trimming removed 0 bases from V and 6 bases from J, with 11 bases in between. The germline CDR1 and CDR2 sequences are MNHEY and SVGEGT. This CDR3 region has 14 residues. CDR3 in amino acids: CASSYSGGRKTQYF. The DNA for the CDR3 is TGTGCCAGCAGTTACTCGGGGGGAAGAAAGACCCAGTACTTC.

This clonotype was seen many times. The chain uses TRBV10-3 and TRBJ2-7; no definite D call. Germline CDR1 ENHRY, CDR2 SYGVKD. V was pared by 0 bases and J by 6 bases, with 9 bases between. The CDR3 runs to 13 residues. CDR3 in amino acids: CAISESGRFEQYF. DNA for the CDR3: TGTGCCATCAGTGAGTCGGGCAGGTTCGAGCAGTACTTC.

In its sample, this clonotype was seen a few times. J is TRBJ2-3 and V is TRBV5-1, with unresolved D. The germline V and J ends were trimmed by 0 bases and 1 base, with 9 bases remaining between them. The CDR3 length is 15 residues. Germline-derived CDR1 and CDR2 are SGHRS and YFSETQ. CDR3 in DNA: TGCGCCAGCAGCTTGGCTGTGGCGGGCACAGATACGCAGTATTTT. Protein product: CASSLAVAGTDTQYF.

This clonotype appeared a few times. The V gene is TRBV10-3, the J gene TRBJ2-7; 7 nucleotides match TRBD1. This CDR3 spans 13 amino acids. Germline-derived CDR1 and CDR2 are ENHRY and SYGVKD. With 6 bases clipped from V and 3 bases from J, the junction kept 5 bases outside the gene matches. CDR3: CAIRPGQSYEQYF. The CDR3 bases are TGTGCCATCAGACCGGGACAGAGCTACGAGCAGTACTTC.